The 12 T cell receptor beta chains below come from one sample, sequenced in a study of CD8+CD57+ T cells in acquired aplastic anemia. Genomic DNA acted as the template from which TCR beta VDJ combination and CDR3 sequence profiling were carried out. TCRdb recomputed calls from the reads with MiXCR, one row per CDR3 protein. This table holds roughly 80,000 distinct CDR3 sequences, less than 85% found once. Only patients with CD8+CD57+ cell expansion on flow cytometry were chosen for sequencing. The sample consisted of sorted CD4+, CD8+, or CD8+CD57+ T cells (not recorded which) from PBMCs. These receptors came from a human donor with aplastic anemia.

This clonotype was seen more than once but under ten times. The chain joins TRBV7-2 to TRBJ2-2; D may be TRBD1 (6 bases). The V end lost 5 bases, the J end lost 4 bases, and 8 bases lay between the germline ends. The CDR3 covers 13 residues. Germline V gives CDR1 SGHTA, CDR2 FQGNSA. CDR3 in DNA: TGTGCCAGCAGCCTGGACAGCACCGGGGAGCTGTTTTTT. It codes for CASSLDSTGELFF.

The chain couples TRBV12-3 or TRBV12-4 to TRBJ2-7; weak D call: TRBD2 (5 bases). This CDR3 contains 12 residues. V lost 2 bases and J lost 6, with 8 bases in between. CDR3 bases: TGTGCCAGCAGTTTAATAGGGAGCGAGCAGTACTTC. Translation: CASSLIGSEQYF.

This clonotype was found a few times. The chain carries TRBV29-1 and TRBJ2-7; 8 nucleotides agree with TRBD2. This CDR3 contains 14 residues. Germline CDR1 reads SQVTM; CDR2 reads ANQGSEA. The J segment lost 2 bases and the V segment lost 4 bases, leaving 7 bases of the junction unmatched. The CDR3 sequence is CSVVETSGTYEQYF. The CDR3 bases are TGCAGCGTTGTCGAAACTAGCGGAACCTACGAGCAGTACTTC.

The rearrangement uses TRBV7-9 and TRBJ1-4; 9 bases line up with TRBD1. With V trimmed by 1 base and J by 6 bases, 0 bases remained unmatched. The germline V gene has CDR1 SEHNR and CDR2 FQNEAQ (reference sequence). This CDR3 has 14 amino acids. The chain's CDR3 is CASSLGTGDEKLFF. The CDR3 bases are TGTGCCAGCAGCTTAGGGACAGGGGATGAAAAACTGTTTTTT.

The chain combines TRBV2 with TRBJ2-7; D is perhaps TRBD2 (5 bases). V lost 6 bases to trimming and J lost 0 bases, with 12 bases between them. The CDR3 is 14 residues long. Germline lookup yields CDR1 SNHLY and CDR2 FYNNEI. CDR3 DNA: TGTGCCAGCAGGGCGGGCGGTAGCTCCTACGAGCAGTACTTC. This gives the protein CASRAGGSSYEQYF.

V usage is TRBV24-1 and J usage is TRBJ1-2; TRBD1 aligns across 7 bases. With 5 bases clipped from V and 4 bases from J, the junction kept 3 bases outside the gene matches. CDR3 length: 13 residues. CDR1 and CDR2 (germline): KGHDR, SFDVKD. The CDR3 region has the DNA TGTGCCACCAGTGCCAGGGGGAGCTATGGCTACACCTTC. Translation: CATSARGSYGYTF.

The chain uses TRBV7-9 and TRBJ2-3, with D uncertain. The CDR3 is 13 residues long. Germline V CDR1 and CDR2: SEHNR, FQNEAQ (reference sequence). V was shortened by 2 bases and J by 2 bases, with 5 bases between the two germline ends. CDR3 residues: CASSLRDTDTQYF. CDR3 DNA: TGTGCCAGCAGCTTACGCGACACAGATACGCAGTATTTT.

The genes are TRBV7-6 and TRBJ1-1; D remains ambiguous. The CDR3 is 13 residues long. Germline V CDR1 and CDR2: SGHVS, FNYEAQ. V was pared by 4 bases and J by 1 base, with 7 bases between. Here the CDR3 DNA reads TGTGCCAGCAGCTCTCCAGAGAACACTGAAGCTTTCTTT. It yields the protein CASSSPENTEAFF.

The chain joins TRBV7-8 to TRBJ2-7; tentative D call: TRBD1 (5 bases). Trimming removed 5 bases from V and 3 bases from J, with 11 bases in between. The CDR3 consists of 13 residues. Looked up from germline, CDR1 is SGHVS and CDR2 is FQNEAQ. The chain's CDR3 is CASSQEQGYEQYF. CDR3 DNA sequence: TGTGCCAGCAGCCAAGAGCAGGGCTACGAGCAGTACTTC.

The chain couples TRBV15 to TRBJ1-5, with D possibly TRBD1 on 5 matching bases. Trimming took off 8 bases at V and 0 bases at J, with 17 bases between the two ends. CDR3 size: 16 residues. CDR1 and CDR2 from the germline V gene are LNHNV and YYDKDF (reference sequence). The DNA of the CDR3 is TGTGCCACCGGCTCCGGGGGGAAAGTTAGCAATCAGCCCCAGCATTTT. It encodes CATGSGGKVSNQPQHF.

Comment on this clonotype: A much larger clonotype is one base distant, so this may be a read error. The chain carries TRBV7-9 and TRBJ2-1; D uncertain. With the DNA end fitting TRBJ2-7 better, the J assignment may be wrong. Germline V gene data show CDR1 as SEHNR and CDR2 as FQNEAQ (reference sequence). CDR3 size: 12 residues. CDR3 sequence reads: CAIHASYNEQYF. The DNA for the CDR3 is TGTGCCATCCACGCCTCCTACAATGAGCAGTACTTC.

The table lists this clonotype with a few counts. The rearrangement links TRBV19 to TRBJ2-5; TRBD1 might be the D (5 bases). V was pared by 3 bases and J by 5 bases, with 10 bases between. This CDR3 has 13 residues. The germline gives CDR1 LNHDA, CDR2 SQIVND (reference sequence). The CDR3 DNA reads TGTGCCAGTAGTATGGGGCTTATGGAGACCCAGTACTTC. The encoded protein is CASSMGLMETQYF.